In its sample, the clone carrying this T cell receptor beta chain was seen many times. Looked up from germline, CDR1 is GTSNPN and CDR2 is SVGIG (reference sequence). The CDR3 loop spans 14 amino acids. V was cut by 3 bases and J by 5 bases, with 16 bases left in between. Each diagnosis was grounded in clinical symptoms, serum thyroxine and TRAb, thyroid ultrasound, and orbital computed tomography. Using RNA transcripts as the source, TCR beta CDR3 regions were amplified. The HTBI primer set served for first-round RT-PCR of the TCR CDR3. TCRdb re-analysed the multiplex PCR reads in MiXCR, keeping a single row per CDR3 protein. The data show a few hundred thousand distinct CDR3 sequences, roughly 15% seen once. The source of the sample is a study of T cells in Graves' hyperthyroidism and ophthalmopathy.

Sequencing was done on a sample of blood. The rearrangement links TRBV30 to TRBJ1-2; D possibly corresponds to TRBD1 (6 bases). This clonotype was obtained from a woman under 40 with Graves' ophthalmopathy. CDR3 amino acids: CAWRARKRGYGYTF. DNA for the CDR3: TGTGCCTGGAGGGCGAGGAAGAGGGGGTATGGCTACACCTTC.